This entry describes one TCR beta chain. Reverse transcription of roughly 0.45 to 1 ug RNA used random hexamers. The method of amplification for TCR beta CDR3 was immunoSEQ multiplex PCR, covering 54 Vbeta and 13 Jbeta. TCRdb used MiXCR to reprocess the immunoSEQ multiplex PCR reads, holding one entry per CDR3 protein. Here the sample spans some 240,000 distinct CDR3 sequences, about 96% being singletons. This record comes from a study of CD8 T cells in Susac syndrome. Germline V gene lookup returns CDR1 SGHAT and CDR2 FQNNGV. The CDR3 contains 17 residues. V lost 3 bases and J lost 4; bases outside the gene matches: 14. CD8+ and CD4+ T cells were negatively isolated; TEMRA cells were FACS-enriched.

This sequence originates from a human donor with Susac syndrome. The chain joins TRBV11-2 to TRBJ2-5, with 7 nucleotides matching TRBD1. The sequencing input was CD4+ T cells from PBMCs. The CDR3 sequence: CASSFRLQGIQVETQYF. For the CDR3, the DNA is TGTGCCAGCAGCTTTCGTTTACAGGGGATACAAGTAGAGACCCAGTACTTC.